The rows below give T cell receptor beta chains drawn from one sample of a study of cytomegalovirus exposure and HLA in healthy donors. TCRdb's copy holds only in-frame clones and misses some; the assay was immunoSEQ multiplex PCR. The listing records just over 150,000 clones. Sequencing used PBMCs. The receptors come from a man between 25 and 39 years old in good health and CMV-seronegative. Each CDR3 is given with its conserved first and last residue. The order of the fields is CDR3 length, D gene, V gene, J gene, CDR3 DNA, CDR3 protein. D genes are given only for firm matches.

16,TRBD2,TRBV19,TRBJ2-7,TGTGCCAGTAGTATAGGTTCGTGGACTAGCGGGTACGAGCAGTACTTC,CASSIGSWTSGYEQYF
17,-,TRBV7-9,TRBJ2-7,TGTGCCAGCAGCTTAGGTGTCGGTGGCCTACAGATGTGGGAGCAGTACTTC,CASSLGVGGLQMWEQYF
19,-,TRBV11-3,TRBJ1-2,TGTGCCAGCAGCTTAGCGGTAAGGGACTTCAGCCATGGTAACTATGGCTACACCTTC,CASSLAVRDFSHGNYGYTF
15,TRBD1,TRBV5-1,TRBJ1-5,TGCGCCAGCAGCTTAACGACAGGGGACAATCAGCCCCAGCATTTT,CASSLTTGDNQPQHF
17,-,TRBV28,TRBJ1-1,TGTGCCAGCAGTTCTGCAGGGGCAGGGAGTGGGGACACTGAAGCTTTCTTT,CASSSAGAGSGDTEAFF
13,TRBD1,TRBV28,TRBJ2-2,TGTGCCACGTACAGGGGGAACACCGGGGAGCTGTTTTTT,CATYRGNTGELFF
12,-,TRBV4-1,TRBJ1-1,TGCGCCAGCAGCCACCTAGACGGGGAAGCTTTCTTT,CASSHLDGEAFF
14,TRBD1,TRBV10-3,TRBJ1-5,TGTGCCATCAGTGACAGGGGGCTTGATCAGCCCCAGCATTTT,CAISDRGLDQPQHF
14,TRBD1,TRBV19,TRBJ2-1,TGTGCCAGTAGTGGGGGGACAGGGAGGAATGAGCAGTTCTTC,CASSGGTGRNEQFF
15,TRBD1,TRBV15,TRBJ2-1,TGTGCCACCAGCATCAGGGGACAGGGTCACAATGAGCAGTTCTTC,CATSIRGQGHNEQFF
16,TRBD1,TRBV27,TRBJ1-2,TGTGCCAGCAGGCTACAGGGGTCGATTCCTAACTATGGCTACACCTTC,CASRLQGSIPNYGYTF
15,TRBD2,TRBV9,TRBJ2-2,TGTGCCAGCACACCGGGACTAGCGGGTACCGGGGAGCTGTTTTTT,CASTPGLAGTGELFF
14,TRBD1,TRBV28,TRBJ1-6,TGTGCCAGCAGTTCGGGACAGCCCAATTCACCCCTCCACTTT,CASSSGQPNSPLHF
12,-,TRBV6-1,TRBJ2-7,TGTGCCAGCATATGGGGAGGCTACGAGCAGTACTTC,CASIWGGYEQYF
14,-,TRBV7-3,TRBJ2-7,TGTGCCAGCAGCCGAAACGGACACTCCTACGAGCAGTACTTC,CASSRNGHSYEQYF
14,TRBD1,TRBV25-1,TRBJ2-3,TGTGCCAGCAGTGTAGACAGGGGGCCAGATACGCAGTATTTT,CASSVDRGPDTQYF
14,-,TRBV6-5,TRBJ1-5,TGTGCCAGCAGTTACGGGGGGGGTAGTCAGCCCCAGCATTTT,CASSYGGGSQPQHF
15,-,TRBV5-1,TRBJ1-2,TGCGCCAGCAGCTTGGCCCCTCGGGGGGGCAATGGCTACACCTTC,CASSLAPRGGNGYTF
15,TRBD2,TRBV5-8,TRBJ2-1,TGTGCCAGCAGCTTGGGGACTAGCGGTCAAAATGAGCAGTTCTTC,CASSLGTSGQNEQFF
15,-,TRBV30,TRBJ2-3,TGTGCCTTTAAGAAGCGGACCACTAGCACAGATACGCAGTATTTT,CAFKKRTTSTDTQYF
15,-,TRBV4-1,TRBJ2-7,TGCGCCAGCAGCCACAATAGAAACGGGGACTACGAGCAGTACTTC,CASSHNRNGDYEQYF
14,-,TRBV5-1,TRBJ2-7,TGCGCCAGCAGCGTCCAACAGGGTCTCTACGAGCAGTACTTC,CASSVQQGLYEQYF
15,TRBD1,TRBV7-9,TRBJ2-3,TGTGCCAGCAGCCTACAGGGGGATAGCACAGATACGCAGTATTTT,CASSLQGDSTDTQYF
14,TRBD2,TRBV19,TRBJ2-1,TGTGCCAGTAGTACCGGGAGGGCCTGGAATGAGCAGTTCTTC,CASSTGRAWNEQFF
15,TRBD1,TRBV5-6,TRBJ1-5,TGTGCCAGCAGCCTTTTTGACAGGGACAATCAGCCCCAGCATTTT,CASSLFDRDNQPQHF
13,TRBD1,TRBV27,TRBJ2-7,TGTGCCAGCAGCCGACAGGGGCCCTACGAGCAGTACTTC,CASSRQGPYEQYF
14,TRBD1,TRBV28,TRBJ1-2,TGTGCCAGCAGCCTGTTACAGGGGGCGGGGGGCTACACCTTC,CASSLLQGAGGYTF
15,TRBD1,TRBV25-1,TRBJ1-2,TGTGCCAGCAGTGATATACAGGGGGCCGACTATGGCTACACCTTC,CASSDIQGADYGYTF
13,-,TRBV19,TRBJ2-2,TGTGCCAGCACCGGACAGAACACCGGGGAGCTGTTTTTT,CASTGQNTGELFF
15,TRBD1,TRBV5-1,TRBJ1-6,TGCGCCAGCAGCTTGCAGGGACAGACTAATTCACCCCTCCACTTT,CASSLQGQTNSPLHF
15,TRBD2,TRBV5-1,TRBJ2-7,TGCGCCAGCAGCTTGGACGGGAGGGCCAGGTACGAGCAGTACTTC,CASSLDGRARYEQYF
12,-,TRBV29-1,TRBJ1-1,TGCAGCGTTGGGGGGGGCGGAACTGAAGCTTTCTTT,CSVGGGGTEAFF
16,TRBD1,TRBV7-6,TRBJ2-7,TGTGCCAGCAGCTCCATGGGGGCAGGGGGTTCCTACGAGCAGTACTTC,CASSSMGAGGSYEQYF
11,-,TRBV25-1,TRBJ2-7,TGTGCCAGCATTAAGAACTACGGGCAGTACTTC,CASIKNYGQYF
12,-,TRBV5-6,TRBJ2-7,TGTGCCAGCAGCTTCGGGGGACCCGAGCAGTACTTC,CASSFGGPEQYF
15,TRBD1,TRBV7-2,TRBJ2-2,TGTGCCAGCAGCGGCCCAGGGGGCGCCACCGGGGAGCTGTTTTTT,CASSGPGGATGELFF
13,-,TRBV6-5,TRBJ2-7,TGTGCCAGCAGTTACTCGATGGACTACGAGCAGTACTTC,CASSYSMDYEQYF
16,-,TRBV5-6,TRBJ1-4,TGTGCCAGCAGCTTATTTTCGGGACTGCATAATGAAAAACTGTTTTTT,CASSLFSGLHNEKLFF
16,-,TRBV27,TRBJ2-3,TGTGCCAGCAGTTTTGGCAACGACAGGTACACAGATACGCAGTATTTT,CASSFGNDRYTDTQYF
14,-,TRBV19,TRBJ1-4,TGTGCCAGTACCCCGGACAGTTTTAATGAAAAACTGTTTTTT,CASTPDSFNEKLFF
16,TRBD2,TRBV5-1,TRBJ2-3,TGCGCCAGCAGCCCAAGACTAGCGGTTAGCACAGATACGCAGTATTTT,CASSPRLAVSTDTQYF
15,TRBD1,TRBV10-2,TRBJ1-1,TGCGCCAGCGCCCAGGGGGCCAATGCCAACACTGAAGCTTTCTTT,CASAQGANANTEAFF
14,-,TRBV11-2,TRBJ1-3,TGTGCCAGCAGCTGGGGGGACTCTGGAAACACCATATATTTT,CASSWGDSGNTIYF
17,TRBD2,TRBV13,TRBJ2-3,TGTGCCAGCAGCCCGCGACTAGCGGGAGGGGCAGGAGATACGCAGTATTTT,CASSPRLAGGAGDTQYF
15,TRBD1,TRBV12-5,TRBJ1-1,TGTGCTAGTGGGTTGTGGGACAGGGTTAACACTGAAGCTTTCTTT,CASGLWDRVNTEAFF
17,-,TRBV28,TRBJ1-1,TGTGCCAGCAGTTTATTGACATCGCTGGATACGACACTCTTGGCTTTCTTT,CASSLLTSLDTTLLAFF
17,-,TRBV4-3,TRBJ2-6,TGCGCCAGCAGCCAAGCCTCCCTGAGGGCTGGGGCCAACGTCCTGACTTTC,CASSQASLRAGANVLTF
16,TRBD1,TRBV27,TRBJ2-7,TGTGCCAGCAGTTCCCTCTTGGGACAGTACGCCTACGAGCAGTACTTC,CASSSLLGQYAYEQYF
14,-,TRBV28,TRBJ1-5,TGTGCCAGCTTAGAGAACAGCCTTAATCAGCCCCAGCATTTT,CASLENSLNQPQHF